This T cell receptor beta chain stems from a study of shared clonotypes between healthy human individuals. Study-level results: The naive CD4 repertoires of a few donors were compared, and around 5% of clonotypes were shared. Generation probabilities of non-shared clonotypes were lower (relative to those shared by all four donors).

Germline V lookup: CDR1 SGHRS, CDR2 YFSETQ. V dropped 4 bases and J dropped 0 bases, with 17 bases sitting between them. The CDR3 loop spans 17 amino acids. Source study methods: Filtering differed, since immunoSEQ gave only junction sequences and no quality scores. TCRdb's table, derived via immunoSEQ multiplex PCR, lists solely in-frame clones and lacks some. The DNA was the basis for D and trimming; V, J and clone size are from that table. The table has some 900,000 clones, 60% to 85% seen once. Remarks on this clone: Its antigen is undetermined.

All the donors were Caucasian adults who lived in Nashville, Tennessee. Input material: memory CD4+ T cells sorted from blood. Subset reported: CD45RA-negative fraction. The chain combines TRBV5-1 with TRBJ2-1, with a possible D match to TRBD1 (6 bases). This TCR came from a man aged 18 to 29 in good health. CDR3 region: CASSPEPTGSSYNEQFF. The CDR3 nucleotides are TGCGCCAGCAGCCCAGAACCGACAGGAAGCTCCTACAATGAGCAGTTCTTC.